The source of this T cell receptor (beta chain) is a study of shared T cell receptors in the human thymus (dated by TCRdb to the early 2020s). Study-wide context: The study examined how self-reactive, shared T-cell receptor alpha chains are generated in the human thymus.

Preparation of the library involved the immunoSEQ multiplex PCR assay. TCRdb limited this immuneACCESS table to in-frame rearrangements with V and J called. A share of clones is missing; checked studies link under half to unresolved V genes, and the rest is unexplained. The sample yields over 60,000 clones; 90% to 95% were counted once. The ten largest clones represent around 0.035% of the sample. Relative to germline, V is missing 6 bases and J is missing 4 bases, with 12 bases of the junction outside any gene match. The CDR3 covers 15 residues, taking in both the cysteine and the phenylalanine. Kept here is only the CDR3 DNA, which spans 45 bases and is read in frame from base 1. For CDR1 and CDR2, the germline V gene lists MNHNS and SASEGT. Of note for this clone: This clone's antigen is unknown. The input lacks base qualities; no much larger clone sits a single base away.

The source of this sequence is a human donor. This sequence uses TRBV6-1 and TRBJ2-7, with 7 middle bases fitting TRBD1. Sequencing used thymocytes. The CDR3 reads as follows: CASRKDRESGYEQYF. The DNA sequence reads TGTGCCAGCAGGAAAGACAGGGAGTCTGGATACGAGCAGTACTTC.